This T cell receptor beta chain appears in the sequencing data of a study of control samples from healthy donors and cancer patients. The CDR3 sequence is 13 residues long. CDR1 and CDR2 (germline): SGHKS, YYEKEE (reference sequence). J was trimmed by 6 bases and V by 4 bases; bases with no gene match: 3. Sequencing used immunoSEQ multiplex PCR; TCRdb keeps in-frame clones, though not all of them. The profile shows some 120,000 clones, 70% to 90% of them singletons. V and J are TRBV5-5 and TRBJ1-2; 10 bases map to TRBD1. Sequenced sample: blood. The receptor comes from a man aged 50 to 60 in good health. The CDR3 DNA reads as TGTGCCAGCAGCCTCGGGACAGGGGATGGCTACACCTTC. Translated: CASSLGTGDGYTF.